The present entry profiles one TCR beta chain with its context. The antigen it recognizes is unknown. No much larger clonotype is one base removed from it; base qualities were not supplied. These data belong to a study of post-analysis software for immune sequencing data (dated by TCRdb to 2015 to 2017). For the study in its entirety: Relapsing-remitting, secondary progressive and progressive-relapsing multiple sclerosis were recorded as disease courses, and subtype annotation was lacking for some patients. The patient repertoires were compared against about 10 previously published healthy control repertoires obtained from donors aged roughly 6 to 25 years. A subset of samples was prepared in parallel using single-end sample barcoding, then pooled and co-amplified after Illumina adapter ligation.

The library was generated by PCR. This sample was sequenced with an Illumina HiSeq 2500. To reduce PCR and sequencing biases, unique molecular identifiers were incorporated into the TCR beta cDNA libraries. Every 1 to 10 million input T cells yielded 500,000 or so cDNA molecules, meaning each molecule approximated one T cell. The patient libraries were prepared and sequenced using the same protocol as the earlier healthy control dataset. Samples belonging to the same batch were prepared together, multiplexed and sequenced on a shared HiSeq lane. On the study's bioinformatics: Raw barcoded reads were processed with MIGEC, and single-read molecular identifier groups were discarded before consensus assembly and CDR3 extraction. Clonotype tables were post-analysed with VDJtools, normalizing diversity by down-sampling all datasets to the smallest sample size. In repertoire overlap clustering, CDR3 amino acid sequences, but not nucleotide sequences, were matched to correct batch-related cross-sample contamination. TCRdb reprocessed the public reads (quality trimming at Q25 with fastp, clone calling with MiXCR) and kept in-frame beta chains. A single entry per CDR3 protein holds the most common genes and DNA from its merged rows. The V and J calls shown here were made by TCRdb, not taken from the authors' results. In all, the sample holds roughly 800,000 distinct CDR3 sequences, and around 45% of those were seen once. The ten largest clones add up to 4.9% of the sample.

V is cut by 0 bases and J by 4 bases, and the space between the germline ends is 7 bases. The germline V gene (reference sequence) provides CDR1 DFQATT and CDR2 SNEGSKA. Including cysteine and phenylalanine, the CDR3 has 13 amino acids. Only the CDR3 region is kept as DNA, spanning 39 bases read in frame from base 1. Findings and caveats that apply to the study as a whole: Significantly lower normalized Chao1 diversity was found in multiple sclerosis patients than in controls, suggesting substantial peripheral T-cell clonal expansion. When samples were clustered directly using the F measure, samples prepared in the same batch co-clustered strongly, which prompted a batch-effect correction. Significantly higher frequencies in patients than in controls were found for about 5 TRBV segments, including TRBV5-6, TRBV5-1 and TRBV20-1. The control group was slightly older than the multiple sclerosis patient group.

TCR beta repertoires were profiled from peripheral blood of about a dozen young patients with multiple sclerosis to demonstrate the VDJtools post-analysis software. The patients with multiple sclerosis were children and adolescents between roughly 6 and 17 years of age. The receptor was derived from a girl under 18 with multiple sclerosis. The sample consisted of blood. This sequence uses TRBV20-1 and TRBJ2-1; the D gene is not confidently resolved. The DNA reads TGCAGTGCTAGAGATGGGGATTACAATGAGCAGTTCTTC. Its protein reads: CSARDGDYNEQFF.